Listed below are T cell receptor beta chains from one sample, sequenced in a study of chemoradiotherapy in HPV16-positive cancers. The method was immunoSEQ multiplex PCR; TCRdb's version includes in-frame clones alone and lacks a portion of them. The sample contains around 9,600 clones, about 80% of which appear only once. This sample was obtained from a patient who underwent chemoradiotherapy. These receptors all stem from a human donor with HPV-associated anogenital cancer. The CDR3 runs from the conserved cysteine through the conserved F or W. A D gene is named only where the DNA matches it firmly. Expanded clones are given a class, and other clones once, few, many or no size at all.

J,size,V,D,DNA,CDR3
TRBJ2-7,NA,TRBV6-6,NA,TGTGCCACCGTTTTGGATCCCCTCTACGAGCAGTACTTC,CATVLDPLYEQYF
TRBJ1-4,NA,TRBV5-1,NA,TGCGCCAGCAGCTTGGGTGCAGCAACTAATGAAAAACTGTTTTTT,CASSLGAATNEKLFF
TRBJ2-7,NA,TRBV18,NA,TGTGCCAGCTCACCAATTGGCGGGGGACAAGGGGATTACGAGCAGTACTTC,CASSPIGGGQGDYEQYF
TRBJ1-1,NA,TRBV11-2,NA,TGTGCCAGCAGCCTCAAGTGGGGGGAAAAGAACACTGAAGCTTTCTTT,CASSLKWGEKNTEAFF
TRBJ1-6,NA,TRBV4-1,NA,TGCGCCAGCAGCCGTACCACGGGGTCCAATTCACCCCTCCACTTT,CASSRTTGSNSPLHF
TRBJ2-2,NA,TRBV5-1,NA,TGCGCCAGCAGCTTGGGGGCGATCACCGGGGAGCTGTTTTTT,CASSLGAITGELFF
TRBJ1-2,few,TRBV27,NA,TGTGCCAGCAGCCCACAGGGCGGCTACACCTTC,CASSPQGGYTF
TRBJ1-2,NA,TRBV27,NA,TGTGCCAGCAGTTCCGAGACAGGAGTATATGGCTACACCTTC,CASSSETGVYGYTF
TRBJ1-6,NA,TRBV5-1,NA,TGCGCCAGCAGCTTGGAGGACGGGAATTCACCCCTCCACTTT,CASSLEDGNSPLHF
TRBJ1-4,NA,TRBV5-4,NA,TGTGCCAGCAGCGCTGGGGGGGGACACCAGAATGAAAAACTGTTTTTT,CASSAGGGHQNEKLFF
TRBJ1-2,NA,TRBV27,TRBD1,TGTGCCAGCAGTCCATTACTTGGGACAGGCCCACTGGGCTATGGCTACACCTTC,CASSPLLGTGPLGYGYTF
TRBJ2-5,NA,TRBV5-1,TRBD2,TGCGCCAGCAGCTCGGAGCGGGGGGCCCAAGAGACCCAGTACTTC,CASSSERGAQETQYF
TRBJ2-1,NA,TRBV6-4,NA,TGTGCCAGCAGTGATCGGGCAGGGAGTTTGCATGAGCAGTTCTTC,CASSDRAGSLHEQFF
TRBJ1-1,few,TRBV7-6,NA,TGTGCCAGCAGCTTAGTACAGACTAACACTGAAGCTTTCTTT,CASSLVQTNTEAFF
TRBJ2-5,few,TRBV2,TRBD2,TGTGCCAGCAGTGAAACTCTAGCGGGGGGAAGAGAGACCCAGTACTTC,CASSETLAGGRETQYF
TRBJ2-1,NA,TRBV4-2,TRBD2,TGTGCCAGCAGCCAAGATAGGAGCGGGGGGGCGAGATACAATGAGCAGTTCTTC,CASSQDRSGGARYNEQFF
TRBJ2-3,NA,TRBV2,NA,TGTGCCAGCAGTTGGGGTACTTACACAGATACGCAGTATTTT,CASSWGTYTDTQYF
TRBJ2-1,NA,TRBV10-1,NA,TGCGCCAGCAGTGGGTTACAGAGTAACTCCTACAATGAGCAGTTCTTC,CASSGLQSNSYNEQFF
TRBJ1-3,NA,TRBV7-9,NA,TGTGCCACCTCCGGGGGCATAAATGGAAACACCATATATTTT,CATSGGINGNTIYF
TRBJ2-7,NA,TRBV6-5,NA,TGTGCCAGCAGGCAAAACGAGCAGTACTTC,CASRQNEQYF
TRBJ1-2,few,TRBV5-1,TRBD1,TGCGCCAGCAGCCTATCACGGGACAGCGGCGATGGCTACACCTTC,CASSLSRDSGDGYTF
TRBJ2-6,once,TRBV7-9,NA,TGTGCCAGCAGCCCAGGGGGGGCCGGGGCCAACGTCCTGACTTTC,CASSPGGAGANVLTF
TRBJ2-7,NA,TRBV7-9,NA,TGTGCCAGCAGCTTAGTCCCCGGGAAGCAAGGCTCCTACGAGCAGTACTTC,CASSLVPGKQGSYEQYF
TRBJ1-5,few,TRBV7-2,NA,TGTGCCAGCAGTGGAGTGGGGGGTTCTCAGCCCCAGCATTTT,CASSGVGGSQPQHF
TRBJ2-5,NA,TRBV5-6,NA,TGTGCCAGCAGCTTCGGGGGCGGTGAGACCCAGTACTTC,CASSFGGGETQYF
TRBJ2-3,NA,TRBV2,TRBD2,TGTGCCAGCAGTGCTCCGACTAGCGGGGGGGTGGAAGATACGCAGTATTTT,CASSAPTSGGVEDTQYF
TRBJ2-1,NA,TRBV4-2,NA,TGTGCCAGCAGCCCCCCGGGGGGCACAACTAATGAGCAGTTCTTC,CASSPPGGTTNEQFF
TRBJ2-7,NA,TRBV11-1,NA,TGTGCCAGCAGCTTAAAGTGGGGGACATACTACGAGCAGTACTTC,CASSLKWGTYYEQYF
TRBJ2-7,NA,TRBV18,TRBD1,TGTGCCAGCTCAAACCTGATCGGACAGGGGGCCGTAGGGCAGTACTTC,CASSNLIGQGAVGQYF
TRBJ2-7,NA,TRBV7-6,NA,TGTGCCAGCAGCCGGACAGACTCTTCCTACGAGCAGTACTTC,CASSRTDSSYEQYF
TRBJ2-7,NA,TRBV5-1,NA,TGCGCCAGCAGCTGGGGGCGTGCGGACGAGCAGTACTTC,CASSWGRADEQYF
TRBJ2-1,NA,TRBV6-5,NA,TGTGCCAGCAGTTACTCGAATCCGAGCTCCTACAATGAGCAGTTCTTC,CASSYSNPSSYNEQFF
TRBJ1-1,NA,TRBV11-2,NA,TGTGCCAGCAGCTTAGCTCCGGGATTCGGCACTGAAGCTTTCTTT,CASSLAPGFGTEAFF
TRBJ1-4,NA,TRBV15,NA,TGTGCCACCAGCAGTGGAAACGCAGGACTTGAAAAACTGTTTTTT,CATSSGNAGLEKLFF
TRBJ1-2,NA,TRBV7-8,NA,TGTGCCAGCAGCTTAGAGGTCGGCAGGGTGGATGGCTACACCTTC,CASSLEVGRVDGYTF
TRBJ2-5,NA,TRBV10-3,NA,TGTGCCATCAGTGAGCAAGAGACCCAGTACTTC,CAISEQETQYF
TRBJ1-1,once,TRBV28,TRBD1,TGTGCCAGCAGCCTAACGGGCAGGGAGGGACAGGCTTTCTTT,CASSLTGREGQAFF
TRBJ1-2,once,TRBV5-8,NA,TGTGCCAGCAGACAACGACAGTTGATGATGAAGGATGGCTACACCTTC,CASRQRQLMMKDGYTF
TRBJ2-2,few,TRBV2,TRBD2,TGTGCCAGCACCCAACCTCTAGCGGCCCTCGGGGAGCTGTTTTTT,CASTQPLAALGELFF
TRBJ2-7,NA,TRBV5-1,TRBD1,TGCGCCAGCAGCTTGGACAGGGGCGCCGAGCAGTACTTC,CASSLDRGAEQYF
TRBJ1-4,few,TRBV2,NA,TGTGCCAGCAGTCACCTACACTGGGGTGAAAAACTGTTTTTT,CASSHLHWGEKLFF
TRBJ2-1,NA,TRBV6-1,NA,TGTGCCAGCAGTGAAGCAAGTTTCAATGAGCAGTTCTTC,CASSEASFNEQFF
TRBJ1-2,NA,TRBV7-9,TRBD1,TGTGCCAGCAGCCCCTGGACAGGGGAGGTCGGCTACACCTTC,CASSPWTGEVGYTF
TRBJ2-5,few,TRBV7-3,NA,TGTGCCAGCAGTCCTCGTCCCCAAGAGACCCAGTACTTC,CASSPRPQETQYF
TRBJ1-2,NA,TRBV7-2,TRBD1,TGTGCCAGCAGCTTAGCAGTAGGGTCAGGGGGCGGAGGCTACACCTTC,CASSLAVGSGGGGYTF
TRBJ1-1,NA,TRBV4-1,TRBD1,TGCGCCAGCAGCCAGAAAGGGGGCTGGAACACTGAAGCTTTCTTT,CASSQKGGWNTEAFF
TRBJ2-5,NA,TRBV7-9,TRBD2,TGTGCCAGCAGCTTAGCCCTCGGGGGGTTAGAGACCCAGTACTTC,CASSLALGGLETQYF
TRBJ2-2,NA,TRBV4-1,NA,TGCGCCAGCAGCCAAGATGAGTTGAAGGGTGGGGAGCTGTTTTTT,CASSQDELKGGELFF
TRBJ1-5,NA,TRBV28,NA,TGTGCCAGCAATACGGACAATAGCAATCAGCCCCAGCATTTT,CASNTDNSNQPQHF
TRBJ2-1,NA,TRBV19,TRBD2,TGTGCCAGTAGTATCGGGGGGAACAATGAGCAGTTCTTC,CASSIGGNNEQFF
TRBJ1-6,NA,TRBV18,TRBD1,TGTGCCAGCTCACTCGAAGGACAGGCAAATAATTCACCCCTCCACTTT,CASSLEGQANNSPLHF
TRBJ1-6,NA,TRBV19,NA,TGTGCCAGTAGTATTGGCGCGGGCGACCAAATGGCCCTCCACTTT,CASSIGAGDQMALHF
TRBJ1-5,NA,TRBV10-3,NA,TGTGCCATCAGTGAGGGGGGGTCGCAAAATCAGCCCCAGCATTTT,CAISEGGSQNQPQHF
TRBJ1-2,NA,TRBV28,TRBD1,TGTGCCAGCAATCCGACAGGGTTAGGCTACACCTTC,CASNPTGLGYTF
TRBJ2-5,NA,TRBV6-5,NA,TGTGCCAGCAGTGGTGGACTGGCGAAAGAGACCCAGTACTTC,CASSGGLAKETQYF
TRBJ2-7,once,TRBV7-3,TRBD2,TGTGCCAGCAGCCAGACTAGCGGGGGGGCCTACGAGCAGTACTTC,CASSQTSGGAYEQYF
TRBJ1-1,once,TRBV6-5,NA,TGTGCCAGCAGTTACGAGGGGGTGGGGGACACTGAAGCTTTCTTT,CASSYEGVGDTEAFF
TRBJ2-6,NA,TRBV21-1,NA,TGTGCCAGCAGCAAACAGGGTGCCCGACTAGCCGGTGTTGGGGCCAACGTCCTGACTTTC,CASSKQGARLAGVGANVLTF
TRBJ1-1,NA,TRBV7-8,NA,TGTGCCAGCAGCTTAGTCGCAGGGGTAAGCACTGAAGCTTTCTTT,CASSLVAGVSTEAFF
TRBJ2-3,NA,TRBV5-5,TRBD2,TGTGCCAGCAGCTTGACCCGCGGGGGTTGGGGAGATACGCAGTATTTT,CASSLTRGGWGDTQYF